These 5 T cell receptor beta chains share one sample of origin, sequenced in a study of response to subunit inactivated influenza vaccine. TCRdb ran MiXCR on the RT-PCR reads and lists one entry per CDR3 protein. The table lists 590,000 or so distinct CDR3 sequences, 11% to 15% of them singletons. The starting material was PBMCs from blood, obtained less than 15 days before vaccination. These receptors were obtained from a man in his fifties who received an inactivated influenza vaccine.

The CDR3 DNA is TGCAGTGCTAGAAGTCCTGGACAGGGGCCTGGGGAGACCCAGTACTTC. Translated: CSARSPGQGPGETQYF. The chain employs TRBV20-1 and TRBJ2-5, with TRBD1 matching over 9 bases. The germline V gene encodes CDR1 DFQATT and CDR2 SNEGSKA (reference sequence). The length of the CDR3 is 16 residues. V was clipped by 2 bases and J by 5 bases; unmatched bases: 12.

This clonotype was detected many times. V gene TRBV4-3 combines with J gene TRBJ2-1; TRBD2 matches at 12 bases. The CDR3 is 17 amino acids. Looked up from germline, CDR1 is LGHNA and CDR2 is YSLEER. V shed 1 base, J shed 4 bases, and the junction held 5 bases outside the gene matches. The CDR3: CASSQVLGTSGYNEQFF. In nucleotides, the CDR3 is TGCGCCAGCAGCCAAGTATTGGGGACTAGCGGGTACAATGAGCAGTTCTTC.

This clonotype has only a few counts. V and J are TRBV20-1 and TRBJ2-3; 8 positions match TRBD2. This CDR3 is 16 amino acids long. The V and J ends lost 0 bases and 1 base, in that order; junction bases with no gene match: 6. Germline lookup yields CDR1 DFQATT and CDR2 SNEGSKA (reference sequence). The CDR3 DNA sequence: TGCAGTGCTAGAGACGCGGCGGGAGGACGCACAGATACGCAGTATTTT. This gives the protein CSARDAAGGRTDTQYF.

This clonotype has only a few counts. The J gene is TRBJ1-2, the V gene TRBV6-1, with 11 bases identical to TRBD1. Germline-derived CDR1 and CDR2 are MNHNS and SASEGT. This CDR3 comprises 15 residues. V shed 7 bases and J 4 bases; nucleotides not matched to a gene: 8. CDR3: CASKDRGHQFYGYTF. CDR3 sequence (DNA): TGTGCCAGCAAGGACAGGGGGCACCAGTTCTATGGCTACACCTTC.

The V and J genes are TRBV7-9 and TRBJ1-4; D not resolved. Germline loops: CDR1 SEHNR, CDR2 FQNEAQ (reference sequence). This CDR3 contains 15 residues. Trimming stripped 5 bases from V and 6 bases from J, with 16 bases between. CDR3 in amino acids: CASSRVQLRDEKLFF. DNA for the CDR3: TGTGCCAGCAGCAGAGTCCAGTTACGTGATGAAAAACTGTTTTTT.